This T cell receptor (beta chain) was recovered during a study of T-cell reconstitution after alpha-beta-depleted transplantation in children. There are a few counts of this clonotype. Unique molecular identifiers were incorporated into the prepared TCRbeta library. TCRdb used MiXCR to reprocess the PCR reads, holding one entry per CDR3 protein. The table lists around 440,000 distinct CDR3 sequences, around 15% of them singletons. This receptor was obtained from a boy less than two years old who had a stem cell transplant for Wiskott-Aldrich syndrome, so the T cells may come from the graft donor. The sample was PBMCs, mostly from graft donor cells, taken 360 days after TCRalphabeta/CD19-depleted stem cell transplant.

The CDR3 loop reads CASSYHQANEQFF. CDR3 sequence (DNA): TGTGCCAGCAGTTATCACCAGGCCAATGAGCAGTTCTTC. The rearrangement uses TRBV6-5 and TRBJ2-1; D is unclear. CDR1 and CDR2 from the germline V gene are MNHEY and SVGAGI. This CDR3 is built from 13 residues. Between the trimmed V and J ends, which lost 3 bases and 6 bases, there was a span of 9 bases.